Given below is one T cell receptor (beta chain) in context. This clone is identified as medium-sized (0.01 to 0.1%). It lacks a known antigen. Within one base of it there is no much larger clone, and no base qualities were kept. The same CDR3 can be traced to other DNA sequences in this sample. The sample's time point, from its label and the paper: roughly 25 months on ibrutinib. About 2 micrograms of genomic DNA were extracted from cryopreserved PBMCs for TCR beta library preparation. Longitudinal blood samples from CLL patients receiving ibrutinib monotherapy were subjected to high-throughput TCR beta sequencing. The patients were enrolled in a single-center, open-label phase 2 trial of ibrutinib monotherapy. These data are taken from a study of cytotoxic CD8 clonotypes in ibrutinib-treated CLL (dated by TCRdb to 2020 to 2022). Study-level background: The cohort was composed of more than ten relapsed/refractory and roughly 14 treatment-naive patients; IGHV unmutated status was identified in roughly 17 patients. Responses were partial in roughly 24 patients and complete in 2; after median approximately 69 months follow-up, around 15 stayed in remission and approximately twelve progressed. Response samples were taken after a median of 12 months on treatment, ranging from roughly 6 to 36 months. On average, each sample had about 250,000 productive templates and roughly 95,000 productive rearrangements. Of the 86 people in the trial, roughly 27 had longitudinal samples available. Cryopreserved peripheral blood mononuclear cells were collected before treatment, at response, and at either disease progression or sustained remission. Every sample from remission and from progressive disease was obtained while the patients were still on ibrutinib. General conclusions and limits of the study: Sampling times were not matched between patients in sustained remission and patients whose disease was progressing, and lymph node repertoires were not examined. Clonality rose at ibrutinib response, remained stable during sustained remission, and dropped back toward baseline at progression. Baseline clonality was found to be higher than that of age-matched healthy donors and was strongly correlated with circulating CD8+ T-cell counts. Public clonotypes were rare and either contracted or stayed stable during treatment, and the rise in clonality at ibrutinib response reflected the expansion of private clonotypes.

On a MiSeq, deep resolution sequencing aimed for a depth between 1 in 1 million and 1 in 200,000 T cells, with each clonotype covered around 9.2x on average. The immunoSEQ hsTCRB Kit was used to generate the TCR beta libraries. As for the original processing: ImmunoSEQ Data Assistant and ImmunoSEQ Analyzer were used for data analysis, and V, D and J genes were assigned according to IMGT definitions. Clonality, which ranges from 0 to 1, was calculated as one minus the normalized Shannon entropy of productive rearrangement frequencies. Only overrepresented clonotypes making up at least 0.05% of each patient's repertoire were included in the public clonotype analysis. Thirteen age-matched healthy donor repertoires from immuneACCESS were used as controls for clonality. In its TCRdb copy, this immuneACCESS table keeps in-frame sequences only and misses some clones. Where compared with another copy, unresolved V genes explain less than half of these, and the others have no known cause. The D gene and trimming were derived from the DNA, and the V and J assignments and clone size from that table. For this sample there are some 47,000 clones; 45% to 60% appear just once. The ten largest clones represent less than 30% of the sample.

Via the germline V gene, CDR1 is SGHVS and CDR2 FQNEAQ. V is cut by 5 bases and J by 2 bases, and the space between the germline ends is 7 bases. Spanning cysteine to phenylalanine, the CDR3 consists of 13 amino acids. Just the 39-base CDR3 DNA is kept, in frame starting at base 1. The V and J genes are TRBV7-8 and TRBJ1-5; the D gene is perhaps TRBD1, on 5 matching bases. The material sequenced was PBMCs, taken after 24 months of ibrutinib treatment. The receptor was isolated from a human donor with chronic lymphocytic leukemia. The DNA is as follows: TGTGCCAGCAGCCCACAGGGCAATCAGCCCCAGCATTTT. Translated, this is CASSPQGNQPQHF. The full variable domain, with segments outside the CDR3 supplied by the reference TRBV7-8 and TRBJ1-5 proteins, appears as GAGVSQSPRYKVAKRGQDVALRCDPISGHVSLFWYQQALGQGPEFLTYFQNEAQLDKSGLPSDRFFAERPEGSVSTLKIQRTQQEDSAVYLCASSPQGNQPQHFGDGTRLSIL.